Shown below are 9 T cell receptor beta chains from a single sample sequenced in a study of neurological immune-mediated disorders (dated 2019 in TCRdb). The library was prepared using 5' RACE. The instrument was an Illumina HiSeq 2500. TCRdb applied fastp at Q25 and MiXCR to the public reads, then kept only in-frame beta chains. All rows with the same CDR3 protein become a single entry with the most common DNA and genes. Here the sample has roughly 50,000 distinct CDR3 sequences; approximately 11% occur a single time. The top ten clonotypes cover about 10% of the sample. The specimen sequenced was PBMCs. The receptors were gathered from a woman aged 55-69 years with HTLV-1-associated myelopathy (HAM/TSP).

This clonotype has ten or more counts. This chain links TRBV5-1 with TRBJ2-7, with a possible D match to TRBD2 (5 bases). There are 14 residues in the CDR3. From germline, CDR1 is SGHRS and CDR2 YFSETQ. Trimming took 0 bases from V and 5 from J, leaving 12 bases between them. CDR3 coding DNA: TGCGCCAGCAGCTTGGCAACACCGGAGGACGAGCAGTACTTC. Its translation: CASSLATPEDEQYF.

On this clonotype: A much bigger clone sits one base away, suggesting this may be a read error. The chain links TRBV5-5 to TRBJ2-2; unclear D gene. The CDR3 loop spans 13 amino acids. Germline V lookup: CDR1 SGHKS, CDR2 YYEKEE (reference sequence). This CDR3 is CGSSLVGTGELFF. Here the CDR3 DNA reads TGTGGCAGCAGCTTGGTCGGGACCGGGGAGCTGTTTTTT.

This clonotype showed up many times. V usage is TRBV20-1 and J usage is TRBJ2-1, with TRBD2 identical over 9 bases. With 0 bases clipped from V and 6 bases from J, the junction kept 9 bases outside the gene matches. CDR1 and CDR2 from the germline V gene are DFQATT and SNEGSKA (reference sequence). CDR3 size: 16 residues. The CDR3 loop is CSARDWAGGPGNEQFF. The CDR3 bases are TGCAGTGCTAGAGATTGGGCGGGAGGGCCCGGCAATGAGCAGTTCTTC.

This clonotype has a count of ten or more. The chain has TRBV5-1 and TRBJ2-7; D not certain. CDR1 and CDR2 (germline): SGHRS, YFSETQ. Trimming removed 1 base at V and 0 bases at J, with 11 bases between. This CDR3 is built from 15 residues. CDR3 coding DNA: TGCGCCAGCAGCTTGCAGCCAGGTCCCTCCTACGAGCAGTACTTC. Translating it yields CASSLQPGPSYEQYF.

This clonotype was counted at least ten times. The rearrangement joins TRBV7-2 to TRBJ2-3, with a possible D match to TRBD2 (6 bases). Germline V gives CDR1 SGHTA, CDR2 FQGNSA. The ends were cut back, 5 bases at V and 3 bases at J, with 9 bases in the middle. This CDR3 region has 13 residues. The CDR3 is CASSGRGTDTQYF. In DNA form, the CDR3 reads TGTGCCAGCAGCGGCCGGGGGACAGATACGCAGTATTTT.

V usage is TRBV4-2 and J usage is TRBJ2-1, with D perhaps matching TRBD1 or TRBD2 (6 bases each). Germline CDR1 is LGHNA and CDR2 is YNFKEQ. V was trimmed by 4 bases and J by 9 bases, leaving 16 bases between them. This CDR3 is 14 amino acids long. The CDR3 loop is CASSLHIEGGEQFF. The CDR3 region has the DNA TGTGCCAGCAGCCTGCACATCGAGGGGGGTGAGCAGTTCTTC.

There are a few counts of this clonotype. The V gene is TRBV30, the J gene TRBJ2-2, with D perhaps TRBD1 (6 bases). Germline CDR1 is GTSNPN and CDR2 is SVGIG (reference sequence). The length of the CDR3 is 15 residues. The ends were cut back, 8 bases at V and 4 bases at J, with 20 bases in the middle. CDR3 DNA: TGTGCCCAAGTAAGGGGGAGCTCCCCCACCGGGGAGCTGTTTTTT. Translating it yields CAQVRGSSPTGELFF.

This clonotype was seen ten or more times. This chain links TRBV7-2 with TRBJ2-1; 7 positions match TRBD1. Germline lookup yields CDR1 SGHTA and CDR2 FQGNSA. The length of the CDR3 is 15 residues. The V gene end was trimmed by 5 bases and the J gene end by 4 bases; junction bases not matched to a gene: 8. CDR3 residues: CASSATRGTYNEQFF. CDR3 coding DNA: TGTGCCAGCAGCGCAACCAGGGGGACGTACAATGAGCAGTTCTTC.

This clonotype was counted many times. In DNA form, the CDR3 reads TGTGCCAGCAGTCCTGCTAGCTTGAGCACAGATACGCAGTATTTT. Its protein product is CASSPASLSTDTQYF. The rearrangement links TRBV25-1 to TRBJ2-3; weak D call: TRBD2 (5 bases). Trimming stripped 5 bases from V and 0 bases from J, with 12 bases between. CDR1 is MGHDK, CDR2 SYGVNS, per germline. This CDR3 comprises 15 residues.